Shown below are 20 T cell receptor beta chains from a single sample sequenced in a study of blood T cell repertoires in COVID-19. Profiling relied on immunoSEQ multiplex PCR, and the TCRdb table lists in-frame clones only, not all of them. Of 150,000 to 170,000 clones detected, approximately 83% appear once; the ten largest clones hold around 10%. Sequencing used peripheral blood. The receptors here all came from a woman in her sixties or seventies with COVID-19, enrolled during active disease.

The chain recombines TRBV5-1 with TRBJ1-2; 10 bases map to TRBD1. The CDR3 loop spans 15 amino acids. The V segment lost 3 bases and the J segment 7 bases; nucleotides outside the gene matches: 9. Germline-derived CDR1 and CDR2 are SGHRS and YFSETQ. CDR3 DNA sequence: TGCGCCAGCAGCTCGGACCCAGGGACAGGGGCTGGCTACACCTTC. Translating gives CASSSDPGTGAGYTF.

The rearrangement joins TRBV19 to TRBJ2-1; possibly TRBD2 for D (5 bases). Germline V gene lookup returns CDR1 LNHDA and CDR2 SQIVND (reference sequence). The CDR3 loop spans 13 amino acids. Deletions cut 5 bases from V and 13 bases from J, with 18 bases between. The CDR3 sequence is CASSSRARLSQFF. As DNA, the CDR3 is TGTGCCAGTAGTTCCCGGGCCCGACTATCCCAGTTCTTC.

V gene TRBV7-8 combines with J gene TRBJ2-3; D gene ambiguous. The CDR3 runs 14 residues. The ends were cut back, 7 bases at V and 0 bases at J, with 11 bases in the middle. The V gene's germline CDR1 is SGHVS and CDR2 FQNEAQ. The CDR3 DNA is TGTGCCAGCACCCAAACGGAGAGCACAGATACGCAGTATTTT. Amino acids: CASTQTESTDTQYF.

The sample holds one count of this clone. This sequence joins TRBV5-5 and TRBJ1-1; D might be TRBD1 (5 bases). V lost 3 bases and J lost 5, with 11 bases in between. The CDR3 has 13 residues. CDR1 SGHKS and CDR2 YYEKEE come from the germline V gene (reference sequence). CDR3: CASSSHGGTEAFF. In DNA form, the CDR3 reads TGTGCCAGCAGCTCCCACGGGGGGACTGAAGCTTTCTTT.

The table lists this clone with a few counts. CDR3 sequence (DNA): TGCAGCGCTGGGGGAGGACAGGGGAATCAGCCCCAGCATTTT. The encoded protein is CSAGGGQGNQPQHF. The V call is TRBV29-1, the J call TRBJ1-5, with 9 bases lining up with TRBD1. Trimming at V came to 7 bases and at J to 4 bases, leaving 8 bases not matched to a gene. Germline-derived CDR1 and CDR2 are SQVTM and ANQGSEA. There are 14 residues in the CDR3.

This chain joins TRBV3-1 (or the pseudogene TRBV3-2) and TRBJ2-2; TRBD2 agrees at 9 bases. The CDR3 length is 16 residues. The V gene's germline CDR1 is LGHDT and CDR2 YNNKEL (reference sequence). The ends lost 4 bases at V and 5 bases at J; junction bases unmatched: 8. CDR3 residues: CASSPRGSGGTGELFF. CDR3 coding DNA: TGTGCCAGCAGCCCCCGGGGTAGCGGGGGAACCGGGGAGCTGTTTTTT.

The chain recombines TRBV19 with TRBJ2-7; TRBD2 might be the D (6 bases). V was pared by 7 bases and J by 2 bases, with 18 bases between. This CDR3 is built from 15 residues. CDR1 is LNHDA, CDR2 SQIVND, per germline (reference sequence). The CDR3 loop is CASTSGVADPYEQYF. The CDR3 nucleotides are TGTGCCAGTACCTCGGGGGTAGCGGACCCCTACGAGCAGTACTTC.

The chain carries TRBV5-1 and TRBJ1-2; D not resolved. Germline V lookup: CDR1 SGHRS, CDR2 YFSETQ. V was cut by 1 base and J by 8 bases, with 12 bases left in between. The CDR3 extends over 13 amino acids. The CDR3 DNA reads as TGCGCCAGCAGCTTGAGGACGGGGTTCGGCTACACCTTC. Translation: CASSLRTGFGYTF.

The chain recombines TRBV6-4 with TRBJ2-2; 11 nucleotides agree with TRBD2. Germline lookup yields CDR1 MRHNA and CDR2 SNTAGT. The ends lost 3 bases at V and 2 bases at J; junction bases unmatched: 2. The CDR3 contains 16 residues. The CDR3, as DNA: TGTGCCAGCAGTGAGCTAGCGGGGGGTAACACCGGGGAGCTGTTTTTT. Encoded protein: CASSELAGGNTGELFF.

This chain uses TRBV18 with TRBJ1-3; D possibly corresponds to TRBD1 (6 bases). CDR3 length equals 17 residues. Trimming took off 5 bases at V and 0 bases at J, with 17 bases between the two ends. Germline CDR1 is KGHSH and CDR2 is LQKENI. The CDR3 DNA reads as TGTGCCAGCTCAGAAAAACTGACAGGAAACTCTGGAAACACCATATATTTT. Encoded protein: CASSEKLTGNSGNTIYF.

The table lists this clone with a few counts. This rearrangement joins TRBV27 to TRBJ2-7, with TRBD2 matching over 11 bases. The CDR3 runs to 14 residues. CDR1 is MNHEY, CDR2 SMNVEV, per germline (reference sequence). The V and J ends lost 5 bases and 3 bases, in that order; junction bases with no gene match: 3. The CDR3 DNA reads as TGTGCCAGCAGTACACTAGCGGGAGTCTACGAGCAGTACTTC. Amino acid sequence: CASSTLAGVYEQYF.

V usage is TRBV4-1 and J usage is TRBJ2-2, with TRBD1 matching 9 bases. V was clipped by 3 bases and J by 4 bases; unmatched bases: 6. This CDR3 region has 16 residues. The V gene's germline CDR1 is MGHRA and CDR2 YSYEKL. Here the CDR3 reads CASSQWGDRATGELFF. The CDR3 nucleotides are TGCGCCAGCAGCCAGTGGGGGGACAGGGCCACCGGGGAGCTGTTTTTT.

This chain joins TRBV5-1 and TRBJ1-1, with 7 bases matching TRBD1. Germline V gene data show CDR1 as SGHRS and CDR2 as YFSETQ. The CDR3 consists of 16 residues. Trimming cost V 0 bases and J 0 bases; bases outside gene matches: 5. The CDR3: CASSLVAGGMNTEAFF. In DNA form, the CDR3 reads TGCGCCAGCAGCTTGGTCGCAGGGGGGATGAACACTGAAGCTTTCTTT.

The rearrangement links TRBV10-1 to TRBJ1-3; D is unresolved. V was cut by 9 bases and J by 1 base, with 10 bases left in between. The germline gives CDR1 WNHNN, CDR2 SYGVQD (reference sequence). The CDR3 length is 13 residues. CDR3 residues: CASASGSGNTIYF. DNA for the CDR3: TGCGCCAGTGCCTCGGGGTCTGGAAACACCATATATTTT.

CDR3 region: CATSSHYRGRLGFEKLFF. The DNA of the CDR3 is TGTGCCACCAGCTCACACTACAGGGGGCGCCTGGGTTTCGAAAAACTGTTTTTT. The chain links TRBV15 to TRBJ1-4; 9 bases map to TRBD1. The CDR3 spans 18 residues. Germline CDR1 is LNHNV and CDR2 is YYDKDF (reference sequence). V dropped 5 bases and J dropped 8; count of bases not matched to a gene: 18.

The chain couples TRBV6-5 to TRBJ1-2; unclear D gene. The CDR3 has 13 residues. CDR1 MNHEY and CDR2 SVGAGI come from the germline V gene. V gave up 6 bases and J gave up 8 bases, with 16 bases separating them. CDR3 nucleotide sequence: TGTGCCAGCAGCTACCCCCGGGGTAACGGCTACACCTTC. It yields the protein CASSYPRGNGYTF.

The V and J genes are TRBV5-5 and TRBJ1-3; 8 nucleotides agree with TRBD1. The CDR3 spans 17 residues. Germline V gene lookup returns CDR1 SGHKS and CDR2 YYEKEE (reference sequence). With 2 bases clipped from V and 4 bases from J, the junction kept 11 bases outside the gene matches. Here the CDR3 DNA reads TGTGCCAGCAGCTTTGGGTTTCGGACAGGGAGCGGAAACACCATATATTTT. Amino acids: CASSFGFRTGSGNTIYF. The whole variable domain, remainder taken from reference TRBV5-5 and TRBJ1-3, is DAGVTQSPTHLIKTRGQQVTLRCSPISGHKSVSWYQQVLGQGPQFIFQYYEKEERGRGNFPDRFSARQFPNYSSELNVNALLLGDSALYLCASSFGFRTGSGNTIYFGEGSWLTVV.

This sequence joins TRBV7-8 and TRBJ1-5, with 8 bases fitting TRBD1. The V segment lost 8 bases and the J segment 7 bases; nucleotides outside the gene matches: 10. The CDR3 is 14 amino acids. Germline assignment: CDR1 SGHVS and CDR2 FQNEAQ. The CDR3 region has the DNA TGTGCCAGCGGCGGGGGACAGGCTGGCCAGCCCCAGCATTTT. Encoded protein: CASGGGQAGQPQHF.

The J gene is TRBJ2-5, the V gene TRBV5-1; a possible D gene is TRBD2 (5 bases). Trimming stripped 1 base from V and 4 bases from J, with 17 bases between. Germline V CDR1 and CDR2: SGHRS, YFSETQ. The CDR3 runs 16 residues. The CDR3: CASSLYSGIKGETQYF. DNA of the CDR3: TGCGCCAGCAGCTTGTATTCCGGGATCAAAGGAGAGACCCAGTACTTC.

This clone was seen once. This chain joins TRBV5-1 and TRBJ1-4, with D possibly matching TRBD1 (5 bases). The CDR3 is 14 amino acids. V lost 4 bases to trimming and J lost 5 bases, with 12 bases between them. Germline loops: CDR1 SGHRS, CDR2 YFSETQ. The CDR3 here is CASSPGHLNEKLFF. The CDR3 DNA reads TGCGCCAGCAGCCCCGGACACCTCAATGAAAAACTGTTTTTT.